Included here is one TCR beta chain sequence, with context. Which antigen it targets is not known. No base quality values were provided; no much bigger clone lies one nucleotide off. The data originate from a study of OX40 agonist ivuxolimab in advanced cancers. With respect to the entire study: Ivuxolimab was an agonistic, fully human IgG2 monoclonal antibody directed against OX40 (CD134), a costimulatory receptor. Intravenous ivuxolimab was administered to patients every 2 weeks at six dose levels: 0.01, 0.1, 0.3, 1.5, 3 and 10 mg/kg. Of the roughly 51 patients in dose escalation, about 19 had hepatocellular carcinoma, some 15 had melanoma, 9 had renal cell carcinoma and 9 had head and neck cancer. In the dose-escalation cohort, more than 75% of patients were male, and the mean age was around 60 years, with a range of about 23 to 90. Prior anti-PD-1, anti-PD-L1 or anti-CTLA-4 therapy was permitted, and about 40% of dose-escalation patients had received checkpoint inhibitors. Partial responses were achieved by three dose-escalation patients, of whom one had hepatocellular carcinoma and two had cutaneous melanoma. Peripheral TCRbeta sequencing was intended to test whether TCR sequence diversity was altered and clonal T-cell expansion was caused by ivuxolimab. The paper reports the monotherapy dose-escalation portion (N of about 50 patients) of the phase I ivuxolimab trial.

Genomic DNA was extracted from sorted cells for sequencing of the TCRbeta CDR3 region. TCRbeta CDR3 regions were sequenced using the immunoSEQ Assay. The clones in this table, taken by TCRdb from immuneACCESS, are in-frame only. Not every clone is retained; where verified, under half of the shortfall comes from an unresolved V gene, and the cause of the rest is unknown. The sample table records roughly 50,000 clones; 80% to 90% of these occur just once. The ten largest account for roughly 12% of the sample. The trial excluded patients who had a history of autoimmune disease or were on systemic immunosuppression. Peripheral blood for TCR sequencing was collected from all dose cohorts at baseline, on cycle 4 day 1, and on cycle 7 day 1. Samples came from an open-label, multicenter, first-in-human phase I dose-escalation trial of ivuxolimab. Adults with locally advanced or metastatic melanoma, renal cell, hepatocellular, or head and neck squamous cell carcinoma were enrolled in the trial. Before TCR sequencing, CD4+ and CD8+ T cells were separately sorted from peripheral blood.

Trimming takes 3 bases from V and 3 bases from J, and the germline ends sit 4 bases apart. Sequences SGDLS (CDR1) and YYNGEE (CDR2) are obtained from the germline V gene. Including cysteine and phenylalanine, the CDR3 has 12 amino acids. This entry keeps only the CDR3 DNA: 36 bases, framed from base 1. General findings and caveats noted by the study authors: After ivuxolimab, more expanded clones were found on average in CD8+ T cells than in CD4+ T cells. At doses of 0.1 to 3.0 mg/kg, clonal expansion of both CD4+ and CD8+ T cells in blood was seen between baseline and week 6. In the 0.1-3.0 mg/kg groups, partial responders were among the patients with the lowest normalized peripheral clonal expansion, particularly in CD8+ T cells. The antigen specificity of the clonally expanded peripheral T cells was not determined. Low levels of normalized T-cell clonal expansion were also seen in some patients who did not respond.

The chain was built from TRBV9 and TRBJ2-1; too little of a D gene remains to name it. The receptor was derived from an adult with an advanced solid tumor such as melanoma, head and neck, liver or kidney cancer. The sample was CD4+ or CD8+ T cells sorted from blood, taken in a trial of the OX40 agonist ivuxolimab. Here is the DNA: TGTGCCAGCAGCGGAATCTACAATGAGCAGTTCTTC. This codes for CASSGIYNEQFF.